This TCR beta chain emerged from a study of cytomegalovirus exposure and HLA in healthy donors. Study findings and constraints: It was reported that the classifier diagnosed cytomegalovirus status with high specificity and sensitivity in both the original and validation cohorts. The authors excluded some V segments, including TRBV6-2 and TRBV6-3, as indistinguishable.

Healthy donors of bone marrow made up the group. The PCR used 60 Vbeta and 13 Jbeta primers. Some clones are missing from TCRdb's copy, which holds only in-frame ones; the method was immunoSEQ multiplex PCR. The profile shows 120,000 or so clones, 77% of them singletons. As to this clone: Its antigen is still unknown.

V was pared by 6 bases and J by 3 bases, with 15 bases between. CDR3 length: 14 residues. From germline, CDR1 is LNHDA and CDR2 SQIVND (reference sequence). This receptor was obtained from a man younger than 35 in good health and CMV-seropositive. The chain couples TRBV19 to TRBJ2-7, with TRBD2 as a possible D gene (7 bases). The sample taken for sequencing was PBMCs. The CDR3 sequence is CASREGGGNYEQYF. As DNA, the CDR3 is TGTGCCAGTAGAGAGGGAGGGGGAAACTACGAGCAGTACTTC.